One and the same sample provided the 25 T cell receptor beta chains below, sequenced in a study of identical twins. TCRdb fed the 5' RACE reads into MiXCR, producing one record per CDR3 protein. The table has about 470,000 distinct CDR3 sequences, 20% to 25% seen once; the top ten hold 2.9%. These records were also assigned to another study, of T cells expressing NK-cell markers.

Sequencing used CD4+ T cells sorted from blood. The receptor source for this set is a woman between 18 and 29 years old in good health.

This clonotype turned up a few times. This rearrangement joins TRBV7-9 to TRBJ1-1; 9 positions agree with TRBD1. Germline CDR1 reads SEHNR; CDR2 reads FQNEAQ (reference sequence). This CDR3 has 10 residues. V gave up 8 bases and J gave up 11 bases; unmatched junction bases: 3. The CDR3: CASAGQGAFF. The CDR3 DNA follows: TGTGCCAGCGCCGGACAGGGGGCTTTCTTT.

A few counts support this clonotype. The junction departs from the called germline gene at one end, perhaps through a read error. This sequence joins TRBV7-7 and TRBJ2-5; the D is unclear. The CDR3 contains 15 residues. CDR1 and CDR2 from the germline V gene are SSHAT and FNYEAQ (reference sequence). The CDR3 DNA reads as TGTGCTAGCAGTAGAGAAAGGACGTCATTAGGGACCCAGTACTTC. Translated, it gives CASSRERTSLGTQYF. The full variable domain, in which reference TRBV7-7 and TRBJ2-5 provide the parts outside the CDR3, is GAGVSQSPRYKVTKRGQDVTLRCDPISSHATLYWYQQALGQGPEFLTYFNYEAQPDKSGLPSDRFSAERPEGSISTLTIQRTEQRDSAMYRCASSRERTSLGTQYFGPGTRLLVL.

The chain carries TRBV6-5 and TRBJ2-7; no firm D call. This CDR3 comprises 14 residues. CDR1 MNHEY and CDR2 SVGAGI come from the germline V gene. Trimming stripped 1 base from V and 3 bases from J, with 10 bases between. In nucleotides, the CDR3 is TGTGCCAGCAGTTACTTGCTGGTTGTCTACGAGCAGTACTTC. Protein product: CASSYLLVVYEQYF.

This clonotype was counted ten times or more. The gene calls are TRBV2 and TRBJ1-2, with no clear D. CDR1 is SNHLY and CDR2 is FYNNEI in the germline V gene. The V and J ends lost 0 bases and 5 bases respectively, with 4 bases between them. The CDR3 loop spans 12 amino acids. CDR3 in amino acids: CASSEAQYGYTF. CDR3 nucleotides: TGTGCCAGCAGTGAAGCGCAGTATGGCTACACCTTC.

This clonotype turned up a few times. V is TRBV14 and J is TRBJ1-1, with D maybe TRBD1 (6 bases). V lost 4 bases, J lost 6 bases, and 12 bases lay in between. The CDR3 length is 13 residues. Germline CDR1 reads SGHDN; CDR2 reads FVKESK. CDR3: CASSRKEGAEAFF. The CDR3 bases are TGTGCCAGCAGCCGAAAGGAGGGGGCTGAAGCTTTCTTT.

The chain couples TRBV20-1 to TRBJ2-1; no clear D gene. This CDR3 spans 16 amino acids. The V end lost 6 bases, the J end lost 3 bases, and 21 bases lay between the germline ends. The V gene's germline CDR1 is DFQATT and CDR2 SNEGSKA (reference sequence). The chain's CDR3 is CSAVTFGAVNYNEQFF. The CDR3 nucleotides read TGCAGTGCGGTCACTTTCGGTGCGGTTAACTACAATGAGCAGTTCTTC.

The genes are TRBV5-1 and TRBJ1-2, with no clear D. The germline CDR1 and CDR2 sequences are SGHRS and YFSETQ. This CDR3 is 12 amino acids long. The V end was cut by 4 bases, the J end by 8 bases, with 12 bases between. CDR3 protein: CASSNELGGYTF. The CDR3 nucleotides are TGCGCCAGCAGCAACGAACTGGGCGGCTACACCTTC.

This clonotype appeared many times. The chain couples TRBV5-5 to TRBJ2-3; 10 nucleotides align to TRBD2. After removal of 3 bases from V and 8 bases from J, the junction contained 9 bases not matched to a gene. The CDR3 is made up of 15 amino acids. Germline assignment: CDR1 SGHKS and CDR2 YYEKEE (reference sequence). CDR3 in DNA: TGTGCCAGCAGCTACCTAGCGGGGGCGGGTGCTACGCAGTATTTT. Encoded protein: CASSYLAGAGATQYF.

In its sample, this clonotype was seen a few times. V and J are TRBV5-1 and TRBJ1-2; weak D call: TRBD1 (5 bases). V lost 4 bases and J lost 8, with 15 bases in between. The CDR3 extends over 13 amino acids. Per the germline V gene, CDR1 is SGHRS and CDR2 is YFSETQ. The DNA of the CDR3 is TGCGCCAGCAGCCCCCGGCTGAGGGGCGGCTACACCTTC. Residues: CASSPRLRGGYTF.

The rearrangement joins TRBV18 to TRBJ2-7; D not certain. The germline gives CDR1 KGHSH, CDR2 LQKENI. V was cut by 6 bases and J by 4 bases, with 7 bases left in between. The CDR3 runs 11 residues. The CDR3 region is CASSGKYEQYF. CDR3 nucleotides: TGTGCCAGCTCGGGCAAATACGAGCAGTACTTC.

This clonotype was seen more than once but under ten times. CDR3 nucleotide sequence: TGTGCCAGCACTCTGACAGGGGGCGCGAACGGGGAGCTGTTTTTT. The encoded protein is CASTLTGGANGELFF. The V gene is TRBV12-3 or TRBV12-4, the J gene TRBJ2-2; 10 bases agree with TRBD1. The CDR3 covers 15 residues. Unmatched junction bases numbered 9, after V lost 7 bases and J lost 7 bases.

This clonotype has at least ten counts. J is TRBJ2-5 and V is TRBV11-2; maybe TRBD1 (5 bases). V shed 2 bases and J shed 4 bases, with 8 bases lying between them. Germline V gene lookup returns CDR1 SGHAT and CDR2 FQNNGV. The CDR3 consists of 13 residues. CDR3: CASSLPGSETQYF. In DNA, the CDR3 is TGTGCCAGCAGCTTACCAGGGTCAGAGACCCAGTACTTC.

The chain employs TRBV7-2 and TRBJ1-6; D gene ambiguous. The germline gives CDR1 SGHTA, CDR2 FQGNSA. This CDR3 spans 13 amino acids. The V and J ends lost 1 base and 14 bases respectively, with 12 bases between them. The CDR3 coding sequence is TGTGCCAGCAGCTTAGTAGAGTTCTCAGCCCTCCACTTT. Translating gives CASSLVEFSALHF. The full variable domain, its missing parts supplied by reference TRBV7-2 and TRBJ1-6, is GAGVSQSPSNKVTEKGKDVELRCDPISGHTALYWYRQSLGQGLEFLIYFQGNSAPDKSGLPSDRFSAERTGGSVSTLTIQRTQQEDSAVYLCASSLVEFSALHFGNGTRLTVT.

CDR3: CASSSSLAVQNTGELFF. In DNA, the CDR3 is TGCGCCAGCAGTTCATCTCTAGCGGTTCAGAACACCGGGGAGCTGTTTTTT. The chain uses TRBV5-1 and TRBJ2-2, with 7 bases aligning to TRBD2. Germline V lookup: CDR1 SGHRS, CDR2 YFSETQ. The CDR3 contains 17 residues. Trimming took 5 bases from V and 1 from J; bases not matched to a gene: 11.

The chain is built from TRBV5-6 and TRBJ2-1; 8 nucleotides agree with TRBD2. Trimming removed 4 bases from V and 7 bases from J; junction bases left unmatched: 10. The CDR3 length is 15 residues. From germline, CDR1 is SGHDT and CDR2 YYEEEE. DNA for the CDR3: TGTGCCAGCAGCGGGCCGGGACTAGACCTTAATGAGCAGTTCTTC. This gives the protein CASSGPGLDLNEQFF.

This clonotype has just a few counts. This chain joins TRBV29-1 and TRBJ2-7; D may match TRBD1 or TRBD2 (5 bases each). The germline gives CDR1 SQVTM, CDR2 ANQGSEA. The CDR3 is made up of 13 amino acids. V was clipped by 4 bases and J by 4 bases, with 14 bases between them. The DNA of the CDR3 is TGCAGCGTTGTTCACCGGGACGGTTACGAGCAGTACTTC. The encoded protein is CSVVHRDGYEQYF.

In DNA, the CDR3 is TGCAGTGCTAGGGCCGGGACGCGCCAAGAGACCCAGTACTTC. Its translation is CSARAGTRQETQYF. V is TRBV20-1 and J is TRBJ2-5; the D gene could be TRBD1 or TRBD2 (5 bases each). This CDR3 is 14 amino acids long. Trimming stripped 3 bases from V and 1 base from J, with 12 bases between. Germline lookup yields CDR1 DFQATT and CDR2 SNEGSKA (reference sequence).

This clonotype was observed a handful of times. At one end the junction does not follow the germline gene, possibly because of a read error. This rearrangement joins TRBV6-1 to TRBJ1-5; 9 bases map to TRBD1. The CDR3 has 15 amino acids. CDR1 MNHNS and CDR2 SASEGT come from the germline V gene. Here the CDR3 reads CASSRGQGSFQAQHF. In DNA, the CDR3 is TGTGCCAGCAGCCGGGGACAGGGATCTTTTCAGGCCCAGCATTTT.

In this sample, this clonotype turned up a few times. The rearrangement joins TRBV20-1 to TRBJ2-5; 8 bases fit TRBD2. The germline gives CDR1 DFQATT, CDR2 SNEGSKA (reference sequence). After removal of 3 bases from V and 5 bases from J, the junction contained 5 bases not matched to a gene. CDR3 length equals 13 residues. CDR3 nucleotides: TGCAGTGCTAGTTCCGGGGGGGAGGAGACCCAGTACTTC. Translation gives CSASSGGEETQYF.

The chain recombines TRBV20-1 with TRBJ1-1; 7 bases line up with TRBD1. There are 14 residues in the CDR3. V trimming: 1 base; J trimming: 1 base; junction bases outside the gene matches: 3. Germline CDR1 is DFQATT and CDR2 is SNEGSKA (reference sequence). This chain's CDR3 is CSARGWTGNTEAFF. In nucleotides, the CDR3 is TGCAGTGCTAGAGGGTGGACAGGGAACACTGAAGCTTTCTTT.

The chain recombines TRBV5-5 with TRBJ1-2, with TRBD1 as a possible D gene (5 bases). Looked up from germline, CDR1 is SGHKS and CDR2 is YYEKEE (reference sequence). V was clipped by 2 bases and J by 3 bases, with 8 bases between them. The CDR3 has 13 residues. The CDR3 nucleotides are TGTGCCAGCAGCTTAGGGGACTACTATGGCTACACCTTC. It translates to CASSLGDYYGYTF. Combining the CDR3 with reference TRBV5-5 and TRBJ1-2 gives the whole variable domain DAGVTQSPTHLIKTRGQQVTLRCSPISGHKSVSWYQQVLGQGPQFIFQYYEKEERGRGNFPDRFSARQFPNYSSELNVNALLLGDSALYLCASSLGDYYGYTFGSGTRLTVV.

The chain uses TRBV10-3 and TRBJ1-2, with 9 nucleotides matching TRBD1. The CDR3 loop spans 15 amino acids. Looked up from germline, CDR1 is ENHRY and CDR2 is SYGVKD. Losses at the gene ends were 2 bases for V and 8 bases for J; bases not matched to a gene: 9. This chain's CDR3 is CAISEPLGQGRGYTF. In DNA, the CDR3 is TGTGCCATCAGTGAGCCATTGGGACAGGGACGCGGCTACACCTTC.

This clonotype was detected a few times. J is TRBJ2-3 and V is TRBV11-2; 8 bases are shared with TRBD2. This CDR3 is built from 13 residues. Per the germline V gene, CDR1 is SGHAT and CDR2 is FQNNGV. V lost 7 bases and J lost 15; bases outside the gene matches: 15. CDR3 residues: CASTGFRGGPSYF. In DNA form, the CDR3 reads TGTGCCAGCACCGGATTTCGGGGGGGCCCAAGTTATTTT.

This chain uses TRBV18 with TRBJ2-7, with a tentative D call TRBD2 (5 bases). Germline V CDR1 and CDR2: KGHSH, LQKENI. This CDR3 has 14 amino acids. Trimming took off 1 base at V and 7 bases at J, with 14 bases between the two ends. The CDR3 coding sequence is TGTGCCAGCTCACCACAGGGAGTCGGCTTTGAGCAGTACTTC. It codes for CASSPQGVGFEQYF.

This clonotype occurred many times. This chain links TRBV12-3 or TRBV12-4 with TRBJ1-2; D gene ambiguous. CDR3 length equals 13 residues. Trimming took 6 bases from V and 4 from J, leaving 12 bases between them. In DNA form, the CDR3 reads TGTGCCAGCAGATGGACGGACTCCTATGGCTACACCTTC. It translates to CASRWTDSYGYTF.